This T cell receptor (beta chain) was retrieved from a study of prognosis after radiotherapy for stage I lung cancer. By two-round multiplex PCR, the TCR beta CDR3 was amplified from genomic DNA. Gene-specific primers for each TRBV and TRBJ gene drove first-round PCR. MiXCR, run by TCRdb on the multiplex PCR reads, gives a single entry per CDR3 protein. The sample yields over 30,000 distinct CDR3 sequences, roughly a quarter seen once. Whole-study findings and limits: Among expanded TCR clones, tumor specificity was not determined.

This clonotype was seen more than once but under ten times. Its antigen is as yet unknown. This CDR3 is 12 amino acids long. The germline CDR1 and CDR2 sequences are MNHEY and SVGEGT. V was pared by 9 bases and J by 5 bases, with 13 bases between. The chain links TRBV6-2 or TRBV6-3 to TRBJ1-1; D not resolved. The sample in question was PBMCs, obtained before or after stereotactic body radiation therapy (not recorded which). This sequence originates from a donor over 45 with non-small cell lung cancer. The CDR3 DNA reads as TGTGCCAGTTACTCGACGGGGACTGAAGCTTTCTTT. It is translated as CASYSTGTEAFF.